This T cell receptor (beta chain) was sequenced in a study of blood T cell repertoires in COVID-19. The CDR3 sequence is 14 residues long. The V end was cut by 5 bases, the J end by 4 bases, with 9 bases between. Germline CDR1 is SGHAT and CDR2 is FQDESV (reference sequence). Per the study methods: Estimation of nucleated cell counts was performed using reference gene primer amplification. Some clones are missing from TCRdb's copy, which holds only in-frame ones; the method was immunoSEQ multiplex PCR. The V and J calls and clone size were taken over from that table, and D and trimming were inferred from the DNA. The sample shows about 53,000 clones, roughly 87% of them seen only once.

This clonotype was obtained from a man in his fifties or sixties with active COVID-19. Sequencing was performed on peripheral blood. The chain links TRBV11-1 to TRBJ2-6; D is undetermined. The CDR3 here is CASSRGLGANVLTF. CDR3 bases: TGTGCCAGCAGCCGCGGCCTCGGGGCCAACGTCCTGACTTTC. Full variable domain (remainder filled in from reference TRBV11-1 and TRBJ2-6): EAEVAQSPRYKITEKSQAVAFWCDPISGHATLYWYRQILGQGPELLVQFQDESVVDDSQLPKDRFSAERLKGVDSTLKIQPAELGDSAMYLCASSRGLGANVLTFGAGSRLTVL.